A selection of T cell receptor beta chains follows, all from one sample in a study of control samples from healthy donors and cancer patients. The table came from immunoSEQ multiplex PCR; TCRdb's copy has only in-frame clones and leaves some out. The sample has approximately 65,000 clones, around 92% seen once. Sequenced material: PBMCs. These receptors were taken from a man between 60 and 75 years old with lung cancer. Each CDR3 is given without its conserved first and last residue. The D gene is left open where the match is weak.

cdr3_aa,v_call,d_call,j_call
ASSLDRASWGYT,TRBV7-2,NA,TRBJ1-2
ASSLATVGSSYNEQF,TRBV5-1,NA,TRBJ2-1
ASRPGRLNTEAF,TRBV10-2,NA,TRBJ1-1
ATSDSAGTGVKTQY,TRBV24-1,TRBD1,TRBJ2-5
AISESGDSGQY,TRBV10-3,NA,TRBJ2-4
ASSPPLSVNTEAF,TRBV18,NA,TRBJ1-1
ASSFQVSNTGELF,TRBV11-2,NA,TRBJ2-2
ASSLVDRGLQETQY,TRBV7-9,TRBD1,TRBJ2-5
ASSYRGRISNQPQH,TRBV6-5,TRBD1,TRBJ1-5
ASNRGTGDQPQH,TRBV6-5,NA,TRBJ1-5
ATRDSGNQLQH,TRBV10-3,TRBD1,TRBJ1-5
ASSVGRTGSSTGELF,TRBV9,TRBD1,TRBJ2-2
AWSRGTGSETQY,TRBV30,TRBD1,TRBJ2-5
ASSWGTGVWTEAF,TRBV5-4,TRBD1,TRBJ1-1
ATSDPGTSQPQH,TRBV24-1,NA,TRBJ1-5
ATSDSRGSGGGQPQH,TRBV24-1,NA,TRBJ1-5
ASSANSREVLAGGRNYGYT,TRBV27,TRBD1,TRBJ1-2
ASGLVLDGTGIPAEPQH,TRBV12-5,TRBD1,TRBJ1-5
ASSKENYGYT,TRBV6-5,NA,TRBJ1-2
AWSEEAWNTEAF,TRBV30,NA,TRBJ1-1